The 10 T cell receptor beta chains below come from one sample, sequenced in a study of PD-1 blockade in classical Hodgkin lymphoma. Sequencing was performed with immunoSEQ multiplex PCR; in TCRdb, only in-frame clones are kept and a portion is missing. Here the sample spans about 100,000 clones, roughly 90% being singletons. Every patient relapsed after autologous stem cell transplantation, and brentuximab vedotin exposure varied. The sample was peripheral blood mononuclear cells (PBMCs), taken before the second cycle of nivolumab. All receptors derive from a human donor with classical Hodgkin lymphoma.

This chain connects TRBV6-6 to TRBJ2-5, with D hard to call. Between the trimmed V and J ends, which lost 5 bases and 0 bases, there was a span of 13 bases. CDR1 is MNHNY, CDR2 SVGAGI, per germline (reference sequence). There are 15 residues in the CDR3. CDR3 DNA: TGTGCCAGCAGTCTCTCAATGGGGTACCAAGAGACCCAGTACTTC. This encodes CASSLSMGYQETQYF.

The chain is built from TRBV9 and TRBJ2-1; TRBD2 matches at 9 bases. CDR3 size: 14 residues. From germline, CDR1 is SGDLS and CDR2 YYNGEE. The junction had 6 bases not matched to a gene; V was cut back by 6 bases and J by 5 bases. CDR3 sequence: CASKTERGDNEQFF. The CDR3 bases are TGTGCCAGCAAGACGGAGCGGGGGGACAATGAGCAGTTCTTC.

The chain has TRBV18 and TRBJ2-6; D remains unclear. Germline-derived CDR1 and CDR2 are KGHSH and LQKENI. This CDR3 contains 16 residues. V was clipped by 0 bases and J by 0 bases, with 6 bases between them. As DNA, the CDR3 is TGTGCCAGCTCACCACCAGGTCCCTCTGGGGCCAACGTCCTGACTTTC. As protein: CASSPPGPSGANVLTF.

The chain is built from TRBV2 and TRBJ1-2, with 9 positions matching TRBD1. Per germline, CDR1 SNHLY and CDR2 FYNNEI. The CDR3 is made up of 15 amino acids. Trimming removed 6 bases from V and 5 bases from J; junction bases left unmatched: 10. The CDR3 loop is CASRMGQGIEYGYTF. In DNA form, the CDR3 reads TGTGCCAGCAGGATGGGACAGGGAATAGAGTATGGCTACACCTTC. Looking up the rest from reference TRBV2 and TRBJ1-2 gives the full variable domain: EPEVTQTPSHQVTQMGQEVILRCVPISNHLYFYWYRQILGQKVEFLVSFYNNEISEKSEIFDDQFSVERPDGSNFTLKIRSTKLEDSAMYFCASRMGQGIEYGYTFGSGTRLTVV.

The chain links TRBV11-3 to TRBJ2-3; D assignment may be TRBD1 or TRBD2 (5 bases each). Trimming removed 0 bases from V and 6 bases from J, with 10 bases in between. The CDR3 sequence is 14 residues long. Germline V CDR1 and CDR2: SGHNT, YENEEA. The CDR3 loop is CASSLDQGADTQYF. CDR3 nucleotide sequence: TGTGCCAGCAGCTTAGATCAGGGAGCCGATACGCAGTATTTT.

Only a few counts were recorded for this clone. The chain couples TRBV19 to TRBJ1-5; D call uncertain. This CDR3 is 13 amino acids long. Deletions cut 2 bases from V and 6 bases from J, with 8 bases between. Germline V lookup: CDR1 LNHDA, CDR2 SQIVND (reference sequence). The CDR3 here is CASSIPVGQPQHF. DNA for the CDR3: TGTGCCAGTAGTATACCGGTCGGTCAGCCCCAGCATTTT.

CDR3 DNA sequence: TGTGCCAGTAGTACAGGACAGGGAATCTCACCCCTCCACTTT. This codes for CASSTGQGISPLHF. The J gene is TRBJ1-6, the V gene TRBV19, with TRBD1 identical over 8 bases. CDR1 is LNHDA and CDR2 is SQIVND in the germline V gene (reference sequence). V lost 4 bases, J lost 10 bases, and 6 bases stayed unmatched. The CDR3 totals 14 residues.

This chain links TRBV29-1 with TRBJ2-7; tentatively, D is TRBD1 or TRBD2 (6 bases each). Germline V gene sequence: CDR1 SQVTM, CDR2 ANQGSEA. The V end lost 1 base, the J end lost 2 bases, and 18 bases lay between the germline ends. This CDR3 contains 16 residues. The CDR3, as DNA: TGCAGCGTTGAAGGGGCGCCCGGGGGCGGAACCTACGAGCAGTACTTC. The encoded protein is CSVEGAPGGGTYEQYF.

The V and J genes are TRBV7-2 and TRBJ2-1, with D perhaps matching TRBD1 (6 bases). This CDR3 spans 14 amino acids. V lost 5 bases to trimming and J lost 6 bases, with 14 bases between them. Germline V gene lookup returns CDR1 SGHTA and CDR2 FQGNSA. CDR3 protein: CASSPAQGSNEQFF. CDR3 in DNA: TGTGCCAGCAGCCCGGCACAGGGTTCCAATGAGCAGTTCTTC. Complete variable domain (other parts from reference TRBV7-2 and TRBJ2-1): GAGVSQSPSNKVTEKGKDVELRCDPISGHTALYWYRQSLGQGLEFLIYFQGNSAPDKSGLPSDRFSAERTGGSVSTLTIQRTQQEDSAVYLCASSPAQGSNEQFFGPGTRLTVL.

This clone was seen just once. This sequence joins TRBV30 and TRBJ1-5; tentative D call: TRBD1 (5 bases). The germline CDR1 and CDR2 sequences are GTSNPN and SVGIG (reference sequence). This CDR3 is built from 15 residues. V was shortened by 1 base and J by 1 base, with 11 bases between the two germline ends. The CDR3 sequence is CAWSGGLESNQPQHF. In nucleotides, the CDR3 is TGTGCCTGGAGTGGGGGGTTGGAGAGCAATCAGCCCCAGCATTTT.